The 20 T cell receptor beta chains listed next were all sequenced from one sample in a study of blood T cell repertoires in COVID-19. Here immunoSEQ multiplex PCR was the method, and the copy in TCRdb shows in-frame clones only, minus some. The data contain approximately 70,000 clones, about 81% of them singletons. Sequenced input: peripheral blood. The source of these receptors is a human donor in a cohort sampled during active COVID-19.

This chain uses TRBV5-6 with TRBJ1-5; D possibly corresponds to TRBD1 (6 bases). The CDR3 extends over 14 amino acids. Germline V gene lookup returns CDR1 SGHDT and CDR2 YYEEEE. V was clipped by 1 base and J by 4 bases, with 9 bases between them. The CDR3 bases are TGTGCCAGCAGCTTGACAGGGAAAAATCAGCCCCAGCATTTT. Its protein is CASSLTGKNQPQHF.

This clone was seen once. The gene calls are TRBV6-2 or TRBV6-3 and TRBJ1-2, with 7 bases fitting TRBD1. CDR1 and CDR2 from the germline V gene are MNHEY and SVGEGT. The CDR3 is 14 amino acids. Germline trimming cut 5 bases from V and 8 bases from J; bases unmatched to any gene: 11. The CDR3 DNA is TGTGCCAGCAGTGATTGGGACAGAGGCGGAGGCTACACCTTC. This translates into CASSDWDRGGGYTF.

J is TRBJ2-1 and V is TRBV6-4, with 9 bases matching TRBD2. The V and J ends lost 4 bases and 9 bases, in that order; junction bases with no gene match: 7. Germline-derived CDR1 and CDR2 are MRHNA and SNTAGT. The CDR3 runs to 14 residues. CDR3 amino acids: CASSVQRGAGEQFF. The CDR3 DNA follows: TGTGCCAGCAGTGTACAGCGGGGGGCGGGTGAGCAGTTCTTC.

This chain uses TRBV2 with TRBJ1-1, with D maybe TRBD1 (6 bases). The V and J ends lost 4 bases and 4 bases respectively, with 13 bases between them. CDR3 length: 14 amino acids. Germline V lookup: CDR1 SNHLY, CDR2 FYNNEI. Written as DNA, the CDR3 is TGTGCCAGCAGTGCCGGGGGGCGGGTCACTGAAGCTTTCTTT. Protein product: CASSAGGRVTEAFF.

Only a few counts were recorded for this clone. The chain combines TRBV12-3 or TRBV12-4 with TRBJ2-7; 8 bases are a match to TRBD1. The CDR3 is 13 residues long. Germline trimming cut 8 bases from V and 5 bases from J; bases unmatched to any gene: 8. Here the CDR3 DNA reads TGTGCCAGCGGGCCGGACAGGGACCACGAGCAGTACTTC. Translating gives CASGPDRDHEQYF.

The CDR3 loop is CASSPSNSYYGYTF. The CDR3 DNA sequence: TGTGCCAGCAGCCCATCTAACAGCTACTATGGCTACACCTTC. The gene calls are TRBV3-1 (or the pseudogene TRBV3-2) and TRBJ1-2; D gene ambiguous. The CDR3 is 14 residues long. V was clipped by 4 bases and J by 3 bases, with 12 bases between them. CDR1 is LGHDT, CDR2 YNNKEL, per germline (reference sequence).

The genes are TRBV13 and TRBJ2-7; 11 positions match TRBD2. Germline V CDR1 and CDR2: PRHDT, FYEKMQ (reference sequence). The CDR3 is made up of 17 amino acids. V lost 5 bases to trimming and J lost 2 bases; unmatched junction nucleotides: 11. The CDR3 coding sequence is TGTGCCAGCAGCCACAACGTGGGACTAGCGGCACCCTACGAGCAGTACTTC. Protein sequence: CASSHNVGLAAPYEQYF.

This clone turned up a few times. The rearrangement joins TRBV5-1 to TRBJ1-1; 7 bases align to TRBD1. With V trimmed by 1 base and J by 0 bases, 9 bases remained unmatched. Per germline, CDR1 SGHRS and CDR2 YFSETQ. The CDR3 is made up of 17 amino acids. The DNA of the CDR3 is TGCGCCAGCAGCTTGACGGGGGACAGACATATGAACACTGAAGCTTTCTTT. Translated, it gives CASSLTGDRHMNTEAFF. The whole variable domain, filled in from reference TRBV5-1 and TRBJ1-1, reads KAGVTQTPRYLIKTRGQQVTLSCSPISGHRSVSWYQQTPGQGLQFLFEYFSETQRNKGNFPGRFSGRQFSNSRSEMNVSTLELGDSALYLCASSLTGDRHMNTEAFFGQGTRLTVV.

The rearrangement joins TRBV5-4 to TRBJ2-1; 9 bases are shared with TRBD2. CDR3 size: 17 residues. Germline V CDR1 and CDR2: SGHNT, YYREEE (reference sequence). The trim removed 1 base at V and 4 bases at J, leaving 9 bases unmatched. The CDR3 region is CASSLSSGGSLYNEQFF. In nucleotides, the CDR3 is TGTGCCAGCAGCTTGTCGAGCGGGGGGAGCCTTTACAATGAGCAGTTCTTC.

The CDR3 nucleotides read TGCGCCAGCAGTGAGTTGGCCCCGAGAGGCTACGAGCAGTACTTC. This sequence encodes CASSELAPRGYEQYF. This chain links TRBV10-2 with TRBJ2-7, with D hard to call. This CDR3 contains 15 residues. Germline V CDR1 and CDR2: WSHSY, SAAADI. Trimming left V 1 base short and J 3 bases short, with 13 bases between.

The chain combines TRBV12-3 or TRBV12-4 with TRBJ2-3; D not certain. The CDR3 totals 13 residues. Trimming cost V 6 bases and J 3 bases, with 10 bases left between them. The CDR3 DNA reads as TGTGCCAGCAGCAACCTCGGGACAGATACGCAGTATTTT. It specifies CASSNLGTDTQYF.

The chain is built from TRBV2 and TRBJ1-5; 11 bases are shared with TRBD1. The length of the CDR3 is 17 residues. From germline, CDR1 is SNHLY and CDR2 FYNNEI. Trimming at V came to 4 bases and at J to 0 bases, leaving 5 bases not matched to a gene. CDR3 nucleotides: TGTGCCAGCAGTGGGACAGGGGGCTTGCATAGCAATCAGCCCCAGCATTTT. Its protein is CASSGTGGLHSNQPQHF. Full variable domain (missing parts from reference TRBV2 and TRBJ1-5): EPEVTQTPSHQVTQMGQEVILRCVPISNHLYFYWYRQILGQKVEFLVSFYNNEISEKSEIFDDQFSVERPDGSNFTLKIRSTKLEDSAMYFCASSGTGGLHSNQPQHFGDGTRLSIL.

The genes are TRBV9 and TRBJ1-1, with no clear D. The CDR3 sequence is 15 residues long. CDR1 and CDR2 from the germline V gene are SGDLS and YYNGEE. V was cut by 0 bases and J by 2 bases, with 11 bases left in between. The CDR3 nucleotides read TGTGCCAGCAGCGTAGAGCCCCAGGAAAACACTGAAGCTTTCTTT. Amino acids: CASSVEPQENTEAFF. Full variable domain (missing parts from reference TRBV9 and TRBJ1-1): DSGVTQTPKHLITATGQRVTLRCSPRSGDLSVYWYQQSLDQGLQFLIQYYNGEERAKGNILERFSAQQFPDLHSELNLSSLELGDSALYFCASSVEPQENTEAFFGQGTRLTVV.

The chain uses TRBV7-9 and TRBJ1-2; the D gene is possibly TRBD1 (5 bases). CDR1 SEHNR and CDR2 FQNEAQ come from the germline V gene (reference sequence). Trimming shortened V by 2 bases and J by 2 bases, and 12 bases separated the two germline ends. The CDR3 totals 15 residues. In nucleotides, the CDR3 is TGTGCCAGCAGCTTATCAGGGTACTCCAACTATGGCTACACCTTC. As protein: CASSLSGYSNYGYTF.

This clone has a handful of counts. The CDR3 nucleotides read TGTGCCAGCAGTAGTCTGGACTCCCTCGATCGCTACACCTTC. The encoded protein is CASSSLDSLDRYTF. This chain joins TRBV6-5 and TRBJ1-2; D call uncertain. Trimming took 5 bases from V and 9 from J, leaving 19 bases between them. CDR1 is MNHEY, CDR2 SVGAGI, per germline. The CDR3 totals 14 residues.

The V gene is TRBV29-1, the J gene TRBJ2-5, with 7 bases aligning to TRBD1. Germline V lookup: CDR1 SQVTM, CDR2 ANQGSEA. This CDR3 has 13 residues. The V and J ends lost 6 bases and 4 bases, in that order; junction bases with no gene match: 8. Here the CDR3 reads CSVERQGRETQYF. The CDR3 bases are TGCAGCGTGGAGAGACAGGGCCGAGAGACCCAGTACTTC. Supplemented by reference TRBV29-1 and TRBJ2-5, the full variable domain reads SAVISQKPSRDICQRGTSLTIQCQVDSQVTMMFWYRQQPGQSLTLIATANQGSEATYESGFVIDKFPISRPNLTFSTLTVSNMSPEDSSIYLCSVERQGRETQYFGPGTRLLVL.

In its sample, this clone was seen a few times. The chain links TRBV9 to TRBJ2-7; D is undetermined. The CDR3 loop spans 13 amino acids. V shed 0 bases and J shed 1 base, with 5 bases lying between them. Germline CDR1 reads SGDLS; CDR2 reads YYNGEE. The CDR3 reads CASSVAPSYEQYF. The CDR3 coding sequence is TGTGCCAGCAGCGTAGCCCCTTCCTACGAGCAGTACTTC.

This clone appeared once. The chain joins TRBV20-1 to TRBJ1-1; D not resolved. V was cut by 3 bases and J by 8 bases, with 10 bases left in between. The germline V gene encodes CDR1 DFQATT and CDR2 SNEGSKA (reference sequence). The CDR3 sequence is 11 residues long. CDR3 loop: CSAREGQEAFF. CDR3 nucleotide sequence: TGCAGTGCTAGGGAGGGTCAGGAAGCTTTCTTT.

This clone showed up just once. CDR3 protein: CASSSTGTGRGEQFF. In nucleotides, the CDR3 is TGTGCCAGCAGCTCAACCGGGACAGGTAGGGGTGAGCAGTTCTTC. V usage is TRBV11-3 and J usage is TRBJ2-1, with 8 bases identical to TRBD1. V shed 4 bases, J shed 9 bases, and the junction held 11 bases outside the gene matches. This CDR3 is built from 15 residues. The V gene's germline CDR1 is SGHNT and CDR2 YENEEA.

The chain carries TRBV19 and TRBJ1-2; 10 bases agree with TRBD1. In germline, CDR1 is LNHDA, CDR2 SQIVND (reference sequence). CDR3 length equals 18 residues. V lost 4 bases to trimming and J lost 3 bases; unmatched junction nucleotides: 14. CDR3 sequence: CASSRESSGQGSDYGYTF. CDR3 nucleotides: TGTGCCAGTAGTAGAGAGTCGTCGGGACAGGGGTCGGACTATGGCTACACCTTC. Based on the CDR3 plus reference TRBV19 and TRBJ1-2, the full variable domain is DGGITQSPKYLFRKEGQNVTLSCEQNLNHDAMYWYRQDPGQGLRLIYYSQIVNDFQKGDIAEGYSVSREKKESFPLTVTSAQKNPTAFYLCASSRESSGQGSDYGYTFGSGTRLTVV.